This TCR beta chain originates from a study of cytomegalovirus exposure and HLA in healthy donors. Study details: The same platform used for the approximately 670 first-cohort repertoires was also used for the 100 to 150 validation repertoires, as a later analysis reported. Broader study findings: According to a subsequent analysis, TCR clusters identified in the first cohort showed a tendency to co-occur across the approximately 130 validation repertoires. According to the study, 160 or so TCR beta chains were cytomegalovirus-associated. The classifier reportedly diagnosed cytomegalovirus status with high specificity and sensitivity.

The CDR3 extends over 15 amino acids. CDR1 and CDR2 from the germline V gene are MDHEN and SYDVKM. V lost 5 bases to trimming and J lost 1 base; unmatched junction nucleotides: 5. About this clone: Its antigen is unidentified.

The repertoire was sequenced with immunoSEQ multiplex PCR; TCRdb's copy has only in-frame clones and lacks some. The sample lists 110,000 to 150,000 clones, 89% occurring once. The specimen was PBMCs. This TCR derives from a young woman in good health and CMV-seropositive. The chain joins TRBV28 to TRBJ1-1; 9 positions match TRBD1. The CDR3 loop reads CASSLVGQGNTEAFF. For the CDR3, the DNA is TGTGCCAGCAGTCTGGTGGGACAGGGGAACACTGAAGCTTTCTTT.